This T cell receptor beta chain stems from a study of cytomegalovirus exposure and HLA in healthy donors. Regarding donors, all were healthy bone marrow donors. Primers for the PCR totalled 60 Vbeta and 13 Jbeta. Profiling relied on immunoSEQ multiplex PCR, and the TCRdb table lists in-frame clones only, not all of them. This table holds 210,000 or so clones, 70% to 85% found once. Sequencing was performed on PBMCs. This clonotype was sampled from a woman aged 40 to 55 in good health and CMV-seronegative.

The CDR3 region has the DNA TGTGCCTGGATGGAGGAGGACGACCTTAACTATGGCTACACCTTC. Translation gives CAWMEEDDLNYGYTF. The chain recombines TRBV30 with TRBJ1-2; D unclear. The CDR3 runs 15 residues. CDR1 is GTSNPN, CDR2 SVGIG, per germline (reference sequence). Trimming removed 4 bases at V and 1 base at J, with 16 bases between.